This T cell receptor (beta chain) was captured by sequencing in a study of post-analysis software for immune sequencing data. Across the whole study: Some patients lacked subtype; others had relapsing-remitting, secondary progressive or progressive-relapsing disease.

Study results and limitations: There were roughly 5 TRBV segments more frequent in patients than controls, and TRBV5-6, TRBV5-1 and TRBV20-1 were among them.

Sequencing libraries made from TCR beta cDNA carried unique molecular identifiers. From the PCR reads, TCRdb called clonotypes with MiXCR, one entry per CDR3 protein. The data hold about 800,000 distinct CDR3 sequences, with about 32% observed a single time. This clonotype has only one observation. Its antigen remains unknown. Mismatch with germline at one junction end may stem from a read error. CDR3 size: 15 residues. The germline V gene encodes CDR1 LNHNV and CDR2 YYDKDF (reference sequence). The V gene is TRBV15, the J gene TRBJ2-1; no clear D gene. This clonotype was sampled from a girl aged 5 to 17 with multiple sclerosis. Sequenced material: blood. The CDR3 is CAASIRGGSYNEQFF. CDR3 bases: TGTGCCGCCAGCATACGCGGCGGCTCCTACAATGAGCAGTTCTTC.